These 2 T cell receptor beta chains originate from one sample sequenced in a study of T-cell memory formation after mild COVID-19. TCRdb used MiXCR to reprocess the 5' RACE reads, holding one entry per CDR3 protein. The sample contains fewer than 700,000 distinct CDR3 sequences, about 20% of which appear only once. The sample was PBMCs or a T cell subset sorted from them (not recorded which). The receptor source for this set is an adult woman who had mild COVID-19 (a few samples of this study predate the infection). Cell type and time point are not known.

The J gene is TRBJ1-6, the V gene TRBV12-3 or TRBV12-4; 8 positions agree with TRBD1. J was trimmed by 9 bases and V by 2 bases; bases with no gene match: 3. The CDR3 sequence is 14 residues long. CDR3 protein: CASSLHRGSSPLHF. As DNA, the CDR3 is TGTGCCAGCAGTTTACACAGGGGGTCTTCACCCCTCCACTTT.

Only a few counts were recorded for this clonotype. CDR3 loop: CASSYVGSGELFF. The CDR3 coding sequence is TGTGCCAGCAGTTACGTGGGTAGCGGGGAGCTGTTTTTT. V and J are TRBV6-5 and TRBJ2-2; D remains unclear. Germline values: CDR1 MNHEY, CDR2 SVGAGI. The germline V and J ends were trimmed by 2 bases and 7 bases, with 8 bases remaining between them. The CDR3 runs 13 residues.